This T cell receptor beta chain is drawn from a study of blood T cell repertoires in COVID-19. The CDR3 extends over 13 amino acids. Germline V gene data show CDR1 as MNHEY and CDR2 as SVGAGI. V gave up 7 bases and J gave up 10 bases; unmatched junction bases: 7. The repertoire was sequenced with immunoSEQ multiplex PCR; TCRdb's copy has only in-frame clones and lacks some. The table lists 250,000 to 350,000 clones, 88% of them singletons. This receptor was taken from a woman aged 30 to 39 with COVID-19, enrolled during active disease. Sequences were obtained from peripheral blood. This chain connects TRBV6-5 to TRBJ1-6; 7 nucleotides match TRBD1. CDR3 sequence: CASKRTGGSPLHF. The CDR3 DNA is TGTGCCAGCAAGAGGACAGGCGGGTCACCCCTCCACTTT.